Listed below are T cell receptor beta chains from one sample, sequenced in a study of early T cells in non-severe SARS-CoV-2 infection. TCRdb reanalysed the 5' RACE reads using MiXCR and keeps one entry per CDR3 protein. The data show around 26,000 distinct CDR3 sequences, roughly 4.8% seen once. Sequencing was performed on whole blood. The source is an adult who was a healthcare worker with PCR-confirmed SARS-CoV-2 infection or an uninfected control (not recorded which). Each CDR3 is given with its conserved first and last residue. The D gene is left open where the match is weak. Size is stated for part of the rows, as once, few or many counts, or as a class when the clone is expanded.

j_call: TRBJ1-2; v_call: TRBV9; clone_size: NA; d_call: TRBD1; cdr3_nt: TGTGCCAGCAGCACCGGGACAGGGACAAGTGGCTACACCTTC; cdr3_aa: CASSTGTGTSGYTF
j_call: TRBJ2-7; v_call: TRBV10-3; clone_size: many; d_call: NA; cdr3_nt: TGTGCCATCAGTGAGTCGGCAGGGGCGATCGACGAGCAGTACTTC; cdr3_aa: CAISESAGAIDEQYF
j_call: TRBJ1-2; v_call: TRBV11-2; clone_size: NA; d_call: NA; cdr3_nt: TGTGCCAGCAGGAGCAGTGGTGTGGGAAATGGCTACACCTTC; cdr3_aa: CASRSSGVGNGYTF
j_call: TRBJ2-6; v_call: TRBV13; clone_size: NA; d_call: NA; cdr3_nt: TGTGCCAGCAGCCCTGGACGGAGGACTGGGGCCAACGTCCTGACTTTC; cdr3_aa: CASSPGRRTGANVLTF
j_call: TRBJ2-1; v_call: TRBV27; clone_size: many; d_call: NA; cdr3_nt: TGTGCCAGCAGTTTAGTGGGGTCTGGAAATGAGCAGTTCTTC; cdr3_aa: CASSLVGSGNEQFF
j_call: TRBJ2-7; v_call: TRBV2; clone_size: many; d_call: NA; cdr3_nt: TGTGCCAGCAGTGCACAGGAGGACTACGAGCAGTACTTC; cdr3_aa: CASSAQEDYEQYF
j_call: TRBJ2-5; v_call: TRBV5-1; clone_size: medium-sized; d_call: NA; cdr3_nt: TGCGCCAGCAGCTCGGACGGGGCCACCCAAGAGACCCAGTACTTC; cdr3_aa: CASSSDGATQETQYF
j_call: TRBJ2-7; v_call: TRBV29-1; clone_size: NA; d_call: NA; cdr3_nt: TGCAGCGTTGCGGGTGGGAGCGGCTCCTACGAGCAGTACTTC; cdr3_aa: CSVAGGSGSYEQYF
j_call: TRBJ2-7; v_call: TRBV28; clone_size: many; d_call: TRBD1; cdr3_nt: TGTGCCAGCAGTTTCGTAGGACAGGGAAACGAGCAGTACTTC; cdr3_aa: CASSFVGQGNEQYF
j_call: TRBJ1-5; v_call: TRBV6-2/TRBV6-3; clone_size: NA; d_call: NA; cdr3_nt: TGTGCCAGCAGCCCCACGAAAATCCGGACTGACGGTAGCAATCAGCCCCAGCATTTT; cdr3_aa: CASSPTKIRTDGSNQPQHF
j_call: TRBJ2-1; v_call: TRBV7-7; clone_size: many; d_call: NA; cdr3_nt: TGTGCCAGCAGCGATGGGGCTGAGTACTACAATGAGCAGTTCTTC; cdr3_aa: CASSDGAEYYNEQFF
j_call: TRBJ1-1; v_call: TRBV30; clone_size: many; d_call: NA; cdr3_nt: TGTGCCTCGGGGGCCGCTCGGGGCACTGAAGCTTTCTTT; cdr3_aa: CASGAARGTEAFF
j_call: TRBJ1-1; v_call: TRBV6-5; clone_size: many; d_call: TRBD1; cdr3_nt: TGTGCCAGCAGGGATACCGGACAGGGGCCCACTGAAGCTTTCTTT; cdr3_aa: CASRDTGQGPTEAFF
j_call: TRBJ1-1; v_call: TRBV7-2; clone_size: NA; d_call: NA; cdr3_nt: TGTGCCAGCAGCGGATTTGAAGGTGCGGGGACTGAAGCTTTCTTT; cdr3_aa: CASSGFEGAGTEAFF
j_call: TRBJ1-2; v_call: TRBV5-1; clone_size: few; d_call: NA; cdr3_nt: TGCGCCAGCAGCTTAGGATACACCTTCTATGGCTACACCTTC; cdr3_aa: CASSLGYTFYGYTF
j_call: TRBJ2-1; v_call: TRBV20-1; clone_size: many; d_call: NA; cdr3_nt: TGCAGTGCCGGACGGCGGGACAAAAGCTCCTACAATGAGCAGTTCTTC; cdr3_aa: CSAGRRDKSSYNEQFF
j_call: TRBJ1-1; v_call: TRBV29-1; clone_size: many; d_call: NA; cdr3_nt: TGCAGCGTTGAGACTGGGACGCAAGCTTTCTTT; cdr3_aa: CSVETGTQAFF
j_call: TRBJ1-3; v_call: TRBV24-1; clone_size: many; d_call: NA; cdr3_nt: TGTGCCACCAGTGCCGGAAACACCATATATTTT; cdr3_aa: CATSAGNTIYF
j_call: TRBJ2-5; v_call: TRBV7-6; clone_size: many; d_call: NA; cdr3_nt: TGTGCCAGCAGGAGTTCGGGGACCCAGTACTTC; cdr3_aa: CASRSSGTQYF
j_call: TRBJ1-1; v_call: TRBV5-1; clone_size: many; d_call: TRBD1; cdr3_nt: TGCGCCAGCGGGAGAACAGGGGTGAACACTGAAGCTTTCTTT; cdr3_aa: CASGRTGVNTEAFF
j_call: TRBJ2-1; v_call: TRBV28; clone_size: NA; d_call: TRBD2; cdr3_nt: TGTGCCAGCAGTCTGCCTAGCGGGAGGGGCGGTAATGAGCAGTTCTTC; cdr3_aa: CASSLPSGRGGNEQFF
j_call: TRBJ2-7; v_call: TRBV7-3; clone_size: many; d_call: NA; cdr3_nt: TGTGCCAGCAGCCCAATGAAAGGAACCTCCTACGAGCAGTACTTC; cdr3_aa: CASSPMKGTSYEQYF
j_call: TRBJ1-2; v_call: TRBV7-9; clone_size: many; d_call: NA; cdr3_nt: TGTGCCAGCAGCTTAATCCTTCAGACTCATGGCTACACCTTC; cdr3_aa: CASSLILQTHGYTF
j_call: TRBJ1-1; v_call: TRBV12-3/TRBV12-4; clone_size: many; d_call: TRBD1; cdr3_nt: TGTGCCAGCAGTGTGGGACAGGTGGACACTGAAGCTTTCTTT; cdr3_aa: CASSVGQVDTEAFF
j_call: TRBJ2-7; v_call: TRBV20-1; clone_size: many; d_call: NA; cdr3_nt: TGCAGTGCTAGAAAGGGTCAGACCTACGAGCAGTACTTC; cdr3_aa: CSARKGQTYEQYF
j_call: TRBJ2-7; v_call: TRBV20-1; clone_size: many; d_call: NA; cdr3_nt: TGCAGTGCCCCCCCCCCGGACCGCCGCTCCTACGAGCAGTACTTC; cdr3_aa: CSAPPPDRRSYEQYF
j_call: TRBJ2-2; v_call: TRBV7-9; clone_size: many; d_call: NA; cdr3_nt: TGTGCCAGCAGGAGCCCGACGGGTCTCGCCACCGGGGAGCTGTTTTTT; cdr3_aa: CASRSPTGLATGELFF
j_call: TRBJ2-7; v_call: TRBV27; clone_size: NA; d_call: NA; cdr3_nt: TGTGCCAGCAATCCGTCCGGGGGACAAAAGTCCTACGAGCAGTACTTC; cdr3_aa: CASNPSGGQKSYEQYF
j_call: TRBJ2-7; v_call: TRBV7-2; clone_size: many; d_call: TRBD2; cdr3_nt: TGTGCCAGCAGCTTAGGGCTAGCGGGAGGCCCTATCTACGAGCAGTACTTC; cdr3_aa: CASSLGLAGGPIYEQYF
j_call: TRBJ2-3; v_call: TRBV28; clone_size: many; d_call: NA; cdr3_nt: TGTGCCAGCAGTCAGACAGGTCGAGGGAATACGCAGTATTTT; cdr3_aa: CASSQTGRGNTQYF
j_call: TRBJ1-1; v_call: TRBV10-2; clone_size: few; d_call: TRBD1; cdr3_nt: TGCGCCAGCAGTGAGACAGGGGAATCGAACACTGAAGCTTTCTTT; cdr3_aa: CASSETGESNTEAFF
j_call: TRBJ2-7; v_call: TRBV20-1; clone_size: NA; d_call: NA; cdr3_nt: TGCAGTGCTAGTGAGGGTAGGAGCTACGAGCAGTACTTC; cdr3_aa: CSASEGRSYEQYF
j_call: TRBJ1-5; v_call: TRBV20-1; clone_size: NA; d_call: NA; cdr3_nt: TGCAGTGCTAGTCGAGACCGCGCTGGCAGCAATCAGCCCCAGCATTTT; cdr3_aa: CSASRDRAGSNQPQHF
j_call: TRBJ2-5; v_call: TRBV2; clone_size: many; d_call: NA; cdr3_nt: TGTGCCAGCACGTACAGGGAGCTCCAAGAGACCCAGTACTTC; cdr3_aa: CASTYRELQETQYF
j_call: TRBJ2-5; v_call: TRBV6-2/TRBV6-3; clone_size: few; d_call: TRBD2; cdr3_nt: TGTGCCAGCAGTTACGAAACTAGCGGGAGTAATCAAGAGACCCAGTACTTC; cdr3_aa: CASSYETSGSNQETQYF
j_call: TRBJ1-1; v_call: TRBV29-1; clone_size: many; d_call: NA; cdr3_nt: TGCAGCGTTCTACTAAGGGGTGGACGCATCTCTGAAGCTTTCTTT; cdr3_aa: CSVLLRGGRISEAFF
j_call: TRBJ1-3; v_call: TRBV20-1; clone_size: few; d_call: TRBD1; cdr3_nt: TGCAGCTGGACAGGGGTAGGAAACACCATATATTTT; cdr3_aa: CSWTGVGNTIYF
j_call: TRBJ1-4; v_call: TRBV18; clone_size: NA; d_call: NA; cdr3_nt: TGTGCCAGCTCACCGGGTCTGGGTGTTGGTGCAACTAATGAAAAACTGTTTTTT; cdr3_aa: CASSPGLGVGATNEKLFF
j_call: TRBJ2-7; v_call: TRBV6-5; clone_size: few; d_call: NA; cdr3_nt: TGTGCCAGCAGTTCCATCGGGTCCCTTTTCTACGAGCAGTACTTC; cdr3_aa: CASSSIGSLFYEQYF
j_call: TRBJ2-1; v_call: TRBV6-5; clone_size: many; d_call: NA; cdr3_nt: TGTGCCAGCAGCCCTACCCCGACAGTGTACAATGAGCAGTTCTTC; cdr3_aa: CASSPTPTVYNEQFF